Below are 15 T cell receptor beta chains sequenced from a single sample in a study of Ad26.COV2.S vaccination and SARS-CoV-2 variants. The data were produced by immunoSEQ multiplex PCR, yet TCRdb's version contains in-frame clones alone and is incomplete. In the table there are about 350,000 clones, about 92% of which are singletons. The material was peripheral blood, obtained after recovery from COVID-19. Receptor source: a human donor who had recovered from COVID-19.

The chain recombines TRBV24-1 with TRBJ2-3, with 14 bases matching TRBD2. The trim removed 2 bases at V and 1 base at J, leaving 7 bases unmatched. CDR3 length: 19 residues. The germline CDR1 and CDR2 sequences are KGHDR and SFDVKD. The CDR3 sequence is CATSDSRLAGGLGTDTQYF. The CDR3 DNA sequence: TGTGCCACCAGTGATTCTCGACTAGCGGGGGGGCTGGGCACAGATACGCAGTATTTT.

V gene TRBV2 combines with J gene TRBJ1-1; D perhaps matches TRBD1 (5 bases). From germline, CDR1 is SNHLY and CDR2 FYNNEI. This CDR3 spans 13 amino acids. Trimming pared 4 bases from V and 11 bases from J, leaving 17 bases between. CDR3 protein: CASSAGTPGRAFF. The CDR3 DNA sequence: TGTGCCAGCAGTGCCGGGACCCCCGGTAGGGCTTTCTTT.

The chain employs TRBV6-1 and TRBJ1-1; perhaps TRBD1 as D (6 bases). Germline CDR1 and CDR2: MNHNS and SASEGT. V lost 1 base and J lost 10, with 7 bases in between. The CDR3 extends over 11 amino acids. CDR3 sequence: CASSEGQVAFF. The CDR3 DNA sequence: TGTGCCAGCAGTGAAGGACAGGTAGCTTTCTTT.

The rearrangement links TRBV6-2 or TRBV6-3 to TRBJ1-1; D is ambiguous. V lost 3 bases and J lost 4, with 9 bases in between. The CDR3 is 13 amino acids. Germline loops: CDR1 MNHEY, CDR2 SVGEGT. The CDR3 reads CASSYAGTTEAFF. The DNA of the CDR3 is TGTGCCAGCAGTTATGCGGGAACCACTGAAGCTTTCTTT.

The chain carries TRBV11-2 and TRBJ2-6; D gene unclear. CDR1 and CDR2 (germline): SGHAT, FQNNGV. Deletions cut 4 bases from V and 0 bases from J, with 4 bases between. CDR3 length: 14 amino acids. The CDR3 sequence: CASSSNSGANVLTF. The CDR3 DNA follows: TGTGCCAGCAGCTCAAACTCTGGGGCCAACGTCCTGACTTTC.

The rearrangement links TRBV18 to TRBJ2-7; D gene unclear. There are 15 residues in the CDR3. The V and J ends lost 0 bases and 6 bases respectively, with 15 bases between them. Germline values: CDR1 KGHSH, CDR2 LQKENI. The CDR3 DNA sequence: TGTGCCAGCTCACCACCGTCACTTCAAGGTATCGAGCAGTACTTC. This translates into CASSPPSLQGIEQYF.

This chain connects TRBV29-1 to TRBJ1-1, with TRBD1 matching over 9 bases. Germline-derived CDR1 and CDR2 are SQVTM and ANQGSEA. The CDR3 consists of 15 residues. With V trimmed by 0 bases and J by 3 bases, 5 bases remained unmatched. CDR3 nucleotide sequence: TGCAGCGTTGAAGAGACAGGGGGTTTAGACACTGAAGCTTTCTTT. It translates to CSVEETGGLDTEAFF.

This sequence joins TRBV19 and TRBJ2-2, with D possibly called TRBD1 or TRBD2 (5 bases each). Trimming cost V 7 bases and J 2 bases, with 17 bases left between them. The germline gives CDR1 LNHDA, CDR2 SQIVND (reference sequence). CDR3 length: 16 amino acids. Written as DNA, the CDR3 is TGTGCCAGTACCACCACCCGGGGACCTAACACCGGGGAGCTGTTTTTT. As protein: CASTTTRGPNTGELFF.

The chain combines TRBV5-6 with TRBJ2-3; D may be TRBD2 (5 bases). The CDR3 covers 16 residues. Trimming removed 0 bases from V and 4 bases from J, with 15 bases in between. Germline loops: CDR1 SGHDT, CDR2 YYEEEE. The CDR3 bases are TGTGCCAGCAGCTTGGGGACGCGGGTTGGTTCAGATACGCAGTATTTT. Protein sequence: CASSLGTRVGSDTQYF.

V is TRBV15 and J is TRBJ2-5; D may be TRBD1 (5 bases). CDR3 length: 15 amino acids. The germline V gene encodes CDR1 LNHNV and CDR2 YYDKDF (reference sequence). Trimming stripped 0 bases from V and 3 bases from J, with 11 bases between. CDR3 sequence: CATSRDQTAKETQYF. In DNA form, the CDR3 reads TGTGCCACCAGCAGAGATCAGACAGCCAAAGAGACCCAGTACTTC. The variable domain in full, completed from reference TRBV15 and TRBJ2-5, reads DAMVIQNPRYQVTQFGKPVTLSCSQTLNHNVMYWYQQKSSQAPKLLFHYYDKDFNNEADTPDNFQSRRPNTSFCFLDIRSPGLGDTAMYLCATSRDQTAKETQYFGPGTRLLVL.

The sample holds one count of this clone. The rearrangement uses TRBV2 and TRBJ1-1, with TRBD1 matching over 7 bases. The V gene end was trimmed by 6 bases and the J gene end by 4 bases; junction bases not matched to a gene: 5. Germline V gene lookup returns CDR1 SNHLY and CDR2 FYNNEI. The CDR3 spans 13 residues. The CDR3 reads CASSSGTATEAFF. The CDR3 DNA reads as TGTGCCAGCAGCAGTGGGACAGCCACTGAAGCTTTCTTT.

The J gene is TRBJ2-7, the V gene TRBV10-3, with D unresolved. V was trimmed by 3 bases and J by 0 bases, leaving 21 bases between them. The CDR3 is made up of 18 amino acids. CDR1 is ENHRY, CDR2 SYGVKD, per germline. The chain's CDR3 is CAISDPELDGISSYEQYF. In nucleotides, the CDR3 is TGTGCCATCAGTGACCCGGAACTGGACGGAATAAGCTCCTACGAGCAGTACTTC.

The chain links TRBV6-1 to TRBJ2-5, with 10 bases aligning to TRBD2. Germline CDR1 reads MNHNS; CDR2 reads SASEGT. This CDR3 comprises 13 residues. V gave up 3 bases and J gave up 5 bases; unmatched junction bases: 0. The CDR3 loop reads CASSEGLAETQYF. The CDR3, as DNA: TGTGCCAGCAGTGAGGGACTAGCGGAGACCCAGTACTTC.

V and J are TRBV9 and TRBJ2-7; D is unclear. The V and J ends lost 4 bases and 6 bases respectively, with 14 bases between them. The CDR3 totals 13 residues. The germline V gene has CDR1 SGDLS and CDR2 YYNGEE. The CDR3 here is CASSPHILTEQYF. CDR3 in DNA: TGTGCCAGCAGCCCTCATATCCTTACCGAGCAGTACTTC. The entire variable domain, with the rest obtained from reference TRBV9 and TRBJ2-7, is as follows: DSGVTQTPKHLITATGQRVTLRCSPRSGDLSVYWYQQSLDQGLQFLIQYYNGEERAKGNILERFSAQQFPDLHSELNLSSLELGDSALYFCASSPHILTEQYFGPGTRLTVT.

The CDR3 protein is CASSQDWDTTNEKLFF. In DNA form, the CDR3 reads TGCGCCAGCAGCCAAGACTGGGATACAACTAATGAAAAACTGTTTTTT. The V and J genes are TRBV4-1 and TRBJ1-4, with no clear D. The CDR3 consists of 16 residues. The germline CDR1 and CDR2 sequences are MGHRA and YSYEKL. Trimming removed 0 bases at V and 0 bases at J, with 8 bases between.